This entry features one T cell receptor beta chain sequence. This record comes from a study of blood T cell repertoires in COVID-19. Overall study: From the United States, Italy and Spain came samples of acute and convalescent COVID-19. PBMCs, B-cell-depleted T cells, or T cells were the source of the cDNA or gDNA that made up the material.

Produced via immunoSEQ multiplex PCR; TCRdb's table is partial and in-frame only. The data contain about 110,000 clones, about 80% of them singletons. This CDR3 contains 15 residues. Germline assignment: CDR1 SGHRS and CDR2 YFSETQ. The J segment lost 2 bases and the V segment lost 4 bases, leaving 4 bases of the junction unmatched. This receptor was obtained from an elderly woman with acute or convalescent COVID-19. The chain couples TRBV5-1 to TRBJ2-5; 11 bases fit TRBD1. Sequencing used peripheral blood. CDR3 nucleotide sequence: TGCGCCAGCAGCACAGGGACAGGGGGACAAGAGACCCAGTACTTC. Protein product: CASSTGTGGQETQYF.